The 26 T cell receptor beta chains presented below share a single source sample, sequenced in a study of blood T cell repertoires in COVID-19. Assay: immunoSEQ multiplex PCR; the TCRdb copy retains only in-frame clones and omits some. The data contain some 520,000 clones, nearly 90% of them singletons. Specimen: peripheral blood. The receptors were sampled from a man aged 18-30 years with COVID-19, enrolled during active disease.

V and J are TRBV27 and TRBJ1-1; TRBD1 matches at 7 bases. This CDR3 comprises 16 residues. In germline, CDR1 is MNHEY, CDR2 SMNVEV (reference sequence). Trimming removed 2 bases from V and 0 bases from J; junction bases left unmatched: 6. The chain's CDR3 is CASSLRQGILNTEAFF. For the CDR3, the DNA is TGTGCCAGCAGTTTACGACAGGGCATCTTGAACACTGAAGCTTTCTTT.

The V gene is TRBV6-6, the J gene TRBJ2-2; no clear D gene. The CDR3 runs to 11 residues. Germline CDR1 MNHNY, CDR2 SVGAGI (reference sequence). The ends were cut back, 6 bases at V and 8 bases at J, with 7 bases in the middle. In DNA form, the CDR3 reads TGTGCCAGCAGCCCCAGGGGGGAGCTGTTTTTT. Its translation: CASSPRGELFF.

The chain joins TRBV7-9 to TRBJ2-7; 7 nucleotides align to TRBD1. Germline V lookup: CDR1 SEHNR, CDR2 FQNEAQ (reference sequence). The CDR3 length is 13 residues. Germline trimming cut 3 bases from V and 5 bases from J; bases unmatched to any gene: 4. CDR3 coding DNA: TGTGCCAGCAGCTTGACAGGGAGTAACGAGCAGTACTTC. As protein: CASSLTGSNEQYF.

This chain links TRBV9 with TRBJ2-7, with a tentative D call TRBD2 (6 bases). This CDR3 is built from 14 residues. Trimming took 5 bases from V and 6 from J, leaving 18 bases between them. The V gene's germline CDR1 is SGDLS and CDR2 YYNGEE. CDR3 DNA: TGTGCCAGCAGACCCAACCCCGGGAGCCTCGAGCAGTACTTC. Translation gives CASRPNPGSLEQYF. Drawing the rest from reference TRBV9 and TRBJ2-7, the complete variable domain is DSGVTQTPKHLITATGQRVTLRCSPRSGDLSVYWYQQSLDQGLQFLIQYYNGEERAKGNILERFSAQQFPDLHSELNLSSLELGDSALYFCASRPNPGSLEQYFGPGTRLTVT.

The chain recombines TRBV5-6 with TRBJ2-5; the D gene is possibly TRBD1 (6 bases). The CDR3 has 14 residues. In germline, CDR1 is SGHDT, CDR2 YYEEEE. V shed 2 bases and J shed 4 bases, with 12 bases lying between them. The CDR3 DNA follows: TGTGCCAGCAGCTTAGCAACAGGGATAGAGACCCAGTACTTC. Its translation is CASSLATGIETQYF.

CDR3 in DNA: TGTGCCAGCAGTGAGTCCCCGGGCTCCTACAATGAGCAGTTCTTC. Translated: CASSESPGSYNEQFF. The genes are TRBV6-1 and TRBJ2-1; D gene ambiguous. In germline, CDR1 is MNHNS, CDR2 SASEGT. V lost 3 bases, J lost 0 bases, and 9 bases lay in between. CDR3 size: 15 residues.

Comment on this clone: Additional DNA sequences in this sample encode the identical CDR3. The chain couples TRBV11-2 to TRBJ1-6; D is ambiguous. Germline CDR1 reads SGHAT; CDR2 reads FQNNGV. This CDR3 has 14 amino acids. V lost 1 base, J lost 8 bases, and 9 bases lay in between. The CDR3 nucleotides are TGTGCCAGCAGCTTAGCGGGATCTGATTCACCCCTCCACTTT. Translating gives CASSLAGSDSPLHF.

The rearrangement links TRBV2 to TRBJ1-2; D gene ambiguous. This CDR3 spans 14 amino acids. Germline CDR1 reads SNHLY; CDR2 reads FYNNEI. V lost 3 bases to trimming and J lost 1 base, with 9 bases between them. The CDR3 bases are TGTGCCAGCAGTGAGGCTGGAGATAACTATGGCTACACCTTC. This encodes CASSEAGDNYGYTF.

The chain couples TRBV2 to TRBJ1-2; TRBD1 matches at 10 bases. This CDR3 has 15 amino acids. V was pared by 9 bases and J by 2 bases, with 9 bases of the junction left unmatched. Looked up from germline, CDR1 is SNHLY and CDR2 is FYNNEI. The CDR3 DNA is TGTGCCAGTATTGAACCGGGACAGGGGAACTATGGCTACACCTTC. This gives the protein CASIEPGQGNYGYTF.

The rearrangement links TRBV2 to TRBJ2-3; 10 nucleotides align to TRBD1. Germline CDR1 SNHLY, CDR2 FYNNEI. The CDR3 is 14 amino acids. The trim removed 6 bases at V and 1 base at J, leaving 1 base unmatched. The CDR3 sequence is CASSGTGGTDTQYF. CDR3 coding DNA: TGTGCCAGCAGCGGGACAGGGGGCACAGATACGCAGTATTTT.

This clone has at least ten counts. The rearrangement links TRBV23-1 to TRBJ1-4; 9 nucleotides match TRBD1. TRBV23-1 is noted as an ORF with a role that remains uncertain. V trimming: 7 bases; J trimming: 4 bases; junction bases outside the gene matches: 10. CDR3 length: 16 residues. CDR3 bases: TGCGCCAGCAAAGACAGGGGGGGACTAAGTAATGAAAAACTGTTTTTT. Its protein is CASKDRGGLSNEKLFF.

The V call is TRBV6-5, the J call TRBJ1-3; D is uncertain. The CDR3 totals 14 residues. Trimming took 6 bases from V and 2 from J, leaving 11 bases between them. Per the germline V gene, CDR1 is MNHEY and CDR2 is SVGAGI. CDR3 in amino acids: CASSTIEAGNTIYF. CDR3 sequence (DNA): TGTGCCAGCAGCACGATTGAGGCTGGAAACACCATATATTTT.

The J gene is TRBJ1-5, the V gene TRBV6-6, with 9 bases identical to TRBD1. CDR3 length: 14 residues. Germline CDR1 reads MNHNY; CDR2 reads SVGAGI (reference sequence). V was pared by 5 bases and J by 3 bases, with 2 bases of the junction left unmatched. The CDR3 DNA reads TGTGCCAGCAGTAGGACAGGGGCCAATCAGCCCCAGCATTTT. It codes for CASSRTGANQPQHF.

The chain recombines TRBV9 with TRBJ2-1; 7 bases fit TRBD2. After removal of 0 bases from V and 9 bases from J, the junction contained 15 bases not matched to a gene. Germline CDR1 is SGDLS and CDR2 is YYNGEE. The length of the CDR3 is 17 residues. CDR3 loop: CASSVVSRGGSEAEQFF. CDR3 DNA sequence: TGTGCCAGCAGCGTAGTTTCCCGCGGCGGGAGTGAGGCTGAGCAGTTCTTC.

V is TRBV3-1 (or the pseudogene TRBV3-2) and J is TRBJ2-7; 9 positions match TRBD2. CDR3 length: 15 residues. V was pared by 6 bases and J by 3 bases, with 9 bases of the junction left unmatched. Germline V gene sequence: CDR1 LGHDT, CDR2 YNNKEL (reference sequence). In nucleotides, the CDR3 is TGTGCCAGCAGTACCCTAGCGGGAAGAAACTACGAGCAGTACTTC. Translated: CASSTLAGRNYEQYF.

Only a few counts were recorded for this clone. The CDR3 sequence is CASSQQARATDTQYF. The CDR3 DNA is TGTGCCAGCAGCCAACAGGCCAGGGCCACAGATACGCAGTATTTT. V is TRBV7-3 and J is TRBJ2-3, with a weak D call TRBD1 (5 bases). Germline CDR1 is SGHTA and CDR2 is FQGTGA. V was trimmed by 5 bases and J by 2 bases, leaving 14 bases between them. CDR3 length: 15 amino acids.

This chain joins TRBV6-2 or TRBV6-3 and TRBJ2-7, with D perhaps TRBD1 (5 bases). Germline CDR1 reads MNHEY; CDR2 reads SVGEGT. The ends were cut back, 8 bases at V and 3 bases at J, with 14 bases in the middle. The CDR3 length is 13 residues. Written as DNA, the CDR3 is TGTGCCAGCGGTTCCAAACAGGTCTACGAGCAGTACTTC. It encodes CASGSKQVYEQYF.

The rearrangement joins TRBV6-4 to TRBJ1-1; 10 bases match TRBD1. This CDR3 spans 14 amino acids. Trimming cost V 5 bases and J 6 bases; bases outside gene matches: 6. Germline loops: CDR1 MRHNA, CDR2 SNTAGT. The CDR3 is CASSSGQGFAEAFF. The CDR3 region has the DNA TGTGCCAGCAGTTCGGGACAGGGGTTCGCTGAAGCTTTCTTT.

V and J are TRBV15 and TRBJ2-7; 7 bases map to TRBD2. The CDR3 contains 13 residues. Germline CDR1 is LNHNV and CDR2 is YYDKDF (reference sequence). The V and J ends lost 8 bases and 4 bases, in that order; junction bases with no gene match: 8. Here the CDR3 DNA reads TGTGCCACCGGAAAGCGGGACCGATACGAGCAGTACTTC. As protein: CATGKRDRYEQYF.

This clone was observed a few times. CDR3 amino acids: CATSDLGTGSYNEQFF. DNA for the CDR3: TGTGCCACCAGTGACCTGGGGACAGGGTCCTACAATGAGCAGTTCTTC. The chain joins TRBV24-1 to TRBJ2-1, with TRBD1 matching 9 bases. The V segment lost 4 bases and the J segment 1 base; nucleotides outside the gene matches: 4. Per the germline V gene, CDR1 is KGHDR and CDR2 is SFDVKD. CDR3 length: 16 residues.

The rearrangement links TRBV11-3 to TRBJ2-7; a possible D gene is TRBD2 (5 bases). The CDR3 runs 11 residues. Germline CDR1 SGHNT, CDR2 YENEEA. V was trimmed by 5 bases and J by 4 bases, leaving 6 bases between them. The DNA of the CDR3 is TGTGCCAGCAGCGGGGAGTACGAGCAGTACTTC. Translation: CASSGEYEQYF.

The chain has TRBV5-6 and TRBJ1-3, with D possibly being TRBD1 (5 bases). The germline V and J ends were trimmed by 4 bases and 6 bases, with 11 bases remaining between them. The CDR3 has 13 residues. Germline V gives CDR1 SGHDT, CDR2 YYEEEE. The CDR3 coding sequence is TGTGCCAGCAGCCAGGGACTGCTAAACACCATATATTTT. Translated: CASSQGLLNTIYF.

This clone turned up a few times. This chain links TRBV5-4 with TRBJ1-2; D possibly corresponds to TRBD1 (5 bases). In germline, CDR1 is SGHNT, CDR2 YYREEE (reference sequence). The length of the CDR3 is 13 residues. Trimming cost V 6 bases and J 5 bases, with 14 bases left between them. Written as DNA, the CDR3 is TGTGCCAGCACCCTCGGGGGTCAATATGGCTACACCTTC. This encodes CASTLGGQYGYTF.

V gene TRBV18 combines with J gene TRBJ1-2; no clear D gene. The CDR3 contains 12 residues. Germline V CDR1 and CDR2: KGHSH, LQKENI. Between the trimmed V and J ends, which lost 8 bases and 5 bases, there was a span of 12 bases. The CDR3 nucleotides read TGTGCCAGCACCGGCGGGCTTTATGGCTACACCTTC. Its translation: CASTGGLYGYTF.

The chain recombines TRBV18 with TRBJ2-7, with D possibly matching TRBD2 (6 bases). The CDR3 consists of 15 residues. Trimming stripped 3 bases from V and 3 bases from J, with 15 bases between. Germline CDR1 KGHSH, CDR2 LQKENI. The CDR3 protein is CASSPEAGSGYEQYF. The CDR3 DNA follows: TGTGCCAGCTCACCCGAGGCGGGGTCCGGCTACGAGCAGTACTTC.

This clone has just one count. The chain joins TRBV4-1 to TRBJ2-5; tentatively, D is TRBD2 (5 bases). V dropped 0 bases and J dropped 5 bases, with 16 bases sitting between them. CDR1 MGHRA and CDR2 YSYEKL come from the germline V gene. The CDR3 length is 16 residues. CDR3 sequence (DNA): TGCGCCAGCAGCCAAGATGGCGGAGGAGGTTGGGAGACCCAGTACTTC. Amino acids: CASSQDGGGGWETQYF.